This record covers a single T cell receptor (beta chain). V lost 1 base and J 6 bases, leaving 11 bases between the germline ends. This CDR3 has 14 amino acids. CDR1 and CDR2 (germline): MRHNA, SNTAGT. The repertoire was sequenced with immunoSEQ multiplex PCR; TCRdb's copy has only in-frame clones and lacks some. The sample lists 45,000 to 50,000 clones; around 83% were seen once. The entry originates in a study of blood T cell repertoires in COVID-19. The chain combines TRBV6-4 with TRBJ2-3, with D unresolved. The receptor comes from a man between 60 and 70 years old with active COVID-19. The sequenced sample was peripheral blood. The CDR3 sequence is CASSDLARADTQYF. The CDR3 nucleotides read TGTGCCAGCAGTGACTTAGCCCGTGCGGATACGCAGTATTTT.